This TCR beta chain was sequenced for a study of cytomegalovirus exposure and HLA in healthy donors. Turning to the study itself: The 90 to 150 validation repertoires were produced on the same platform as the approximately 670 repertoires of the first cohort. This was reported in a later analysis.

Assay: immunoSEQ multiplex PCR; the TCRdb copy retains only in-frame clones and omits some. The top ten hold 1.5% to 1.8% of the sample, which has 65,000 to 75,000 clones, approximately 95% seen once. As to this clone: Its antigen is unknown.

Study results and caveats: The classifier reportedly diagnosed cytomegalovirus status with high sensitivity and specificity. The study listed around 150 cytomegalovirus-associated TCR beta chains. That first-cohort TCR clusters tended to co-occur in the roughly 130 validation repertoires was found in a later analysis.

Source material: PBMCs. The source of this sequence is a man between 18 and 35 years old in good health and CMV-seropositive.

CDR3 region: CAISSQGEYGYTF. CDR3 nucleotides: TGTGCCATCAGTTCACAGGGGGAGTATGGCTACACCTTC. This chain connects TRBV10-3 to TRBJ1-2; 8 nucleotides match TRBD1. This CDR3 has 13 residues. Germline V lookup: CDR1 ENHRY, CDR2 SYGVKD. Trimming cost V 5 bases and J 5 bases; bases outside gene matches: 4.